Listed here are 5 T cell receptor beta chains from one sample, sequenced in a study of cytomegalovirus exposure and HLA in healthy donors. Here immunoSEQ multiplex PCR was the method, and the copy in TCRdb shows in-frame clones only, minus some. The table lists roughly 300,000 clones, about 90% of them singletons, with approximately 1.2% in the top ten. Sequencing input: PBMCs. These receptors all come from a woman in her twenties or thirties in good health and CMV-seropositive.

The CDR3 DNA sequence: TGCGCCAGCAGTCAACGATTGGCAGGACCAATAGCCAAAAACATTCAGTACTTC. Translated, it gives CASSQRLAGPIAKNIQYF. V usage is TRBV23-1 and J usage is TRBJ2-4; D uncertain. TRBV23-1 is an ORF, and what it does is uncertain. The V and J ends lost 2 bases and 0 bases respectively, with 17 bases between them. The CDR3 covers 18 residues.

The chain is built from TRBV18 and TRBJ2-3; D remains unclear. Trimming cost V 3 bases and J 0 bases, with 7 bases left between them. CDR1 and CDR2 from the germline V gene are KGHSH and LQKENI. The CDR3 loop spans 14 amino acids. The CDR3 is CASSPLQSTDTQYF. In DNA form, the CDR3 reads TGTGCCAGCTCACCCTTGCAGAGCACAGATACGCAGTATTTT. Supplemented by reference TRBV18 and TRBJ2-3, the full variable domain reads NAGVMQNPRHLVRRRGQEARLRCSPMKGHSHVYWYRQLPEEGLKFMVYLQKENIIDESGMPKERFSAEFPKEGPSILRIQQVVRGDSAAYFCASSPLQSTDTQYFGPGTRLTVL.

This CDR3 reads CASSYSSASNEQYF. CDR3 sequence (DNA): TGTGCCAGCAGTTACTCGAGTGCCTCTAACGAGCAGTACTTC. The chain couples TRBV6-6 to TRBJ2-7; D is unclear. Trimming took 0 bases from V and 5 from J, leaving 11 bases between them. Germline assignment: CDR1 MNHNY and CDR2 SVGAGI (reference sequence). The CDR3 sequence is 14 residues long.

The CDR3 here is CASSVLEVGELFF. CDR3 bases: TGTGCCAGCAGCGTATTGGAGGTAGGGGAGCTGTTTTTT. V gene TRBV9 combines with J gene TRBJ2-2, with D perhaps matching TRBD2 (5 bases). CDR1 and CDR2 from the germline V gene are SGDLS and YYNGEE. The V end lost 1 base, the J end lost 8 bases, and 9 bases lay between the germline ends. This CDR3 region has 13 residues.

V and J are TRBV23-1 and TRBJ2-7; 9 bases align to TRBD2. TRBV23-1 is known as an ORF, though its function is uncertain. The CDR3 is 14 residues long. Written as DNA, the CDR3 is TGCGCCAGCAGTCAAGAGGAGACTAGCGGTAGAGAGGTTGTA. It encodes CASSQEETSGREVV.